The clone carrying this T cell receptor (beta chain) was picked up many times. Its antigen is undetermined. Synthesis of TCR cDNA relied on 5'RACE template switching, which attached a universal primer site and UMIs. TCRdb recomputed calls from the 5' RACE reads with MiXCR, one row per CDR3 protein. The sample consists of 160,000 or so distinct CDR3 sequences, under 7.5% of them appearing once. This entry belongs to a study of T cells after yellow fever vaccination. Study background: SMART-Seq v4 Ultra Low Input served to prepare low-cell-number fractions. Study outcomes and limitations: A weaker but faster secondary response was observed, peaking on day 5 versus 15. At around 96% for CD4 and just over 85% for CD8, most primary-vaccination clones showed up again after the booster.

Deletions cut 4 bases from V and 4 bases from J, with 15 bases between. This CDR3 spans 15 amino acids. The germline CDR1 and CDR2 sequences are SGHTA and FQGNSA. Sample: CD4+ T cells sorted from PBMCs, taken roughly 5 days after the first yellow fever vaccination. The receptor comes from a man aged 18 to 29 who received the YFV17D yellow fever vaccine. This chain joins TRBV7-2 and TRBJ2-3; tentative D call: TRBD1 (6 bases). The CDR3 nucleotides read TGTGCCAGCAGCTGGGACATCTTCCGGGCAGATACGCAGTATTTT. Protein sequence: CASSWDIFRADTQYF.